Each of the 15 T cell receptor beta chains below was sequenced from the same sample in a study of CD8 T cells in ankylosing spondylitis. Study-wide results and caveats: A motif of fewer than ten highly homologous TCR beta variants was seen as apparently characteristic of ankylosing spondylitis blood.

Their recognized antigens are unknown. TCRdb reprocessed the 5' RACE reads via MiXCR and lists one record per CDR3 protein. The top ten hold about 16% of the sample, which has about 420,000 distinct CDR3 sequences, approximately 20% seen once. The sequenced sample was blood, either unsorted or a sorted T cell fraction (not recorded which). All receptors derive from a male donor with ankylosing spondylitis.

In this sample, this clonotype turned up a few times. V gene TRBV11-2 combines with J gene TRBJ2-3; 10 bases map to TRBD2. This CDR3 is built from 18 residues. J lost 5 bases, V lost 2 bases, and 13 bases had no gene match. CDR1 SGHAT and CDR2 FQNNGV come from the germline V gene. CDR3 bases: TGTGCCAGCAGCTTATATGCTAGCGGGAGTGGGGGGGTAGATACGCAGTATTTT. Translating it yields CASSLYASGSGGVDTQYF.

J is TRBJ2-7 and V is TRBV28; the D is unclear. Deletions cut 1 base from V and 5 bases from J, with 9 bases between. The CDR3 covers 13 residues. Germline V gives CDR1 MDHEN, CDR2 SYDVKM. In nucleotides, the CDR3 is TGTGCCAGCAGTTTATCAGTCCCCCACGAGCAGTACTTC. This codes for CASSLSVPHEQYF.

In DNA form, the CDR3 reads TGTGCCAGCAGCTTGGATAGGCTCTACACCTTC. It specifies CASSLDRLYTF. The chain uses TRBV5-6 and TRBJ1-2; D is unresolved. The germline gives CDR1 SGHDT, CDR2 YYEEEE. The V end lost 0 bases, the J end lost 10 bases, and 7 bases lay between the germline ends. CDR3 size: 11 residues.

This clonotype was counted between two and nine times. The rearrangement uses TRBV5-1 and TRBJ1-5; weak D call: TRBD1 (5 bases). CDR3 length: 13 residues. Germline V gives CDR1 SGHRS, CDR2 YFSETQ. V was clipped by 2 bases and J by 6 bases, with 9 bases between them. The CDR3 spells CASSFSGGQPQHF. In nucleotides, the CDR3 is TGCGCCAGCAGCTTTTCCGGGGGTCAGCCCCAGCATTTT.

Only a few counts were recorded for this clonotype. The rearrangement joins TRBV3-1 to TRBJ1-5, with TRBD1 matching 7 bases. Germline trimming cut 0 bases from V and 1 base from J; bases unmatched to any gene: 6. This CDR3 is built from 17 residues. Germline V lookup: CDR1 LGHDT, CDR2 YNNKEL (reference sequence). CDR3 sequence: CASSQDLARGSNQPQHF. The CDR3 DNA sequence: TGTGCCAGCAGCCAAGATTTGGCCAGGGGGAGCAATCAGCCCCAGCATTTT.

This clonotype has only one observation. This chain uses TRBV6-6 with TRBJ1-1; 9 positions match TRBD1. The CDR3 is 13 amino acids. Trimming took 2 bases from V and 8 from J; bases not matched to a gene: 3. Per the germline V gene, CDR1 is MNHNY and CDR2 is SVGAGI (reference sequence). CDR3 region: CASSYRDREEAFF. DNA of the CDR3: TGTGCCAGCAGTTACAGGGACAGGGAAGAAGCTTTCTTT.

J is TRBJ2-5 and V is TRBV12-3 or TRBV12-4; 11 bases line up with TRBD2. The CDR3 has 16 residues. After removal of 1 base from V and 2 bases from J, the junction contained 3 bases not matched to a gene. The CDR3 DNA follows: TGTGCCAGCAGTTTAGGGGCTAGCGGGAGGCAAGAGACCCAGTACTTC. As protein: CASSLGASGRQETQYF.

The genes are TRBV18 and TRBJ2-5; D remains unclear. V was clipped by 4 bases and J by 5 bases, with 17 bases between them. CDR3 length: 15 amino acids. Germline CDR1 is KGHSH and CDR2 is LQKENI. The CDR3 is CASSLLVGDWETQYF. CDR3 sequence (DNA): TGTGCCAGCTCACTCCTTGTAGGAGATTGGGAGACCCAGTACTTC.

The gene calls are TRBV7-6 and TRBJ2-7; unclear D gene. CDR1 SGHVS and CDR2 FNYEAQ come from the germline V gene. Trimming stripped 11 bases from V and 0 bases from J, with 8 bases between. The CDR3 is made up of 11 amino acids. The CDR3 reads CAANCSYEQYF. CDR3 bases: TGTGCCGCAAATTGCTCCTACGAGCAGTACTTC.

Only one count was recorded for this clonotype. The V call is TRBV5-1, the J call TRBJ1-3; the D is unclear. The CDR3 contains 14 residues. V was shortened by 2 bases and J by 4 bases, with 10 bases between the two germline ends. Germline CDR1 is SGHRS and CDR2 is YFSETQ. CDR3 nucleotide sequence: TGCGCCAGCAGCTTAGGTCCCGGGGGAAACACCATATATTTT. Its translation is CASSLGPGGNTIYF.

The chain uses TRBV5-1 and TRBJ2-1, with TRBD1 identical over 7 bases. Germline V gene sequence: CDR1 SGHRS, CDR2 YFSETQ. The CDR3 is made up of 14 amino acids. The ends lost 3 bases at V and 8 bases at J; junction bases unmatched: 8. CDR3 nucleotide sequence: TGCGCCAGCAGCTCGCTTCCGGGACAGCATGAGCAGTTCTTC. Residues: CASSSLPGQHEQFF.

The chain uses TRBV11-3 and TRBJ2-2; tentative D call: TRBD2 (5 bases). The V and J ends lost 5 bases and 6 bases respectively, with 13 bases between them. CDR1 and CDR2 (germline): SGHNT, YENEEA. The CDR3 contains 14 residues. The CDR3 DNA sequence: TGTGCCAGCAGCGAGCGGACGGCAGCCGGGGAGCTGTTTTTT. It codes for CASSERTAAGELFF.

This clonotype was seen at least ten times. This sequence joins TRBV12-3 or TRBV12-4 and TRBJ2-3; D possibly corresponds to TRBD2 (6 bases). Trimming pared 7 bases from V and 2 bases from J, leaving 19 bases between. This CDR3 spans 16 amino acids. CDR3 loop: CASTIRLGGPTDTQYF. In nucleotides, the CDR3 is TGTGCCAGCACCATAAGGTTGGGAGGACCCACAGATACGCAGTATTTT.

The rearrangement links TRBV12-3 or TRBV12-4 to TRBJ2-2; TRBD1 matches 8 bases. The CDR3 has 15 amino acids. Trimming cost V 5 bases and J 3 bases; bases outside gene matches: 5. The CDR3 bases are TGTGCCAGCAGTCCCATCAGGGGGCACACCGGGGAGCTGTTTTTT. This encodes CASSPIRGHTGELFF.

A few counts support this clonotype. The genes are TRBV12-3 or TRBV12-4 and TRBJ1-5; no clear D. The V end was cut by 5 bases, the J end by 0 bases, with 5 bases between. The CDR3 runs to 13 residues. The DNA of the CDR3 is TGTGCCAGCAGTAGAATTAGCAATCAGCCCCAGCATTTT. It is translated as CASSRISNQPQHF.